These 10 T cell receptor beta chains came from one sample sequenced in a study of cytomegalovirus exposure and HLA in healthy donors. PCR involved 60 Vbeta and 13 Jbeta primers. Generated by immunoSEQ multiplex PCR, the TCRdb table keeps only in-frame clones and is missing some. The sample contains more than 140,000 clones, about four fifths of which appear only once. The sequenced sample was PBMCs. These receptors were taken from a man younger than 30 in good health and CMV-seropositive.

The chain combines TRBV28 with TRBJ1-1; 7 bases agree with TRBD1. The ends lost 3 bases at V and 4 bases at J; junction bases unmatched: 11. Germline CDR1 MDHEN, CDR2 SYDVKM. CDR3 length: 16 amino acids. This chain's CDR3 is CASSFRGTELGTEAFF. The CDR3 nucleotides are TGTGCCAGCAGTTTCCGCGGGACAGAGTTGGGCACTGAAGCTTTCTTT. Filled out from reference TRBV28 and TRBJ1-1, the complete variable domain reads DVKVTQSSRYLVKRTGEKVFLECVQDMDHENMFWYRQDPGLGLRLIYFSYDVKMKEKGDIPEGYSVSREKKERFSLILESASTNQTSMYLCASSFRGTELGTEAFFGQGTRLTVV.

The gene calls are TRBV11-3 and TRBJ2-1, with D maybe TRBD2 (5 bases). The CDR3 consists of 13 residues. Germline CDR1 is SGHNT and CDR2 is YENEEA. The V gene lost 1 base and the J gene lost 9 bases, with 10 bases spanning the gap. The DNA for the CDR3 is TGTGCCAGCAGCTTAGTGCTAGAGGGTGAGCAGTTCTTC. It specifies CASSLVLEGEQFF.

V and J are TRBV29-1 and TRBJ1-1, with D perhaps matching TRBD1 (6 bases). Trimming pared 5 bases from V and 3 bases from J, leaving 13 bases between. CDR1 and CDR2 (germline): SQVTM, ANQGSEA. The CDR3 runs to 13 residues. CDR3 nucleotide sequence: TGCAGCGTTCTAATAGGGGGAGACACTGAAGCTTTCTTT. This codes for CSVLIGGDTEAFF.

The rearrangement uses TRBV11-3 and TRBJ2-2, with 8 bases aligning to TRBD1. This CDR3 is 16 amino acids long. V lost 3 bases to trimming and J lost 5 bases; unmatched junction nucleotides: 8. The germline CDR1 and CDR2 sequences are SGHNT and YENEEA. CDR3 DNA sequence: TGTGCCAGCAGCTTTGGACAGGGAAGTGATACCGGGGAGCTGTTTTTT. This gives the protein CASSFGQGSDTGELFF.

This sequence joins TRBV28 and TRBJ1-2; D is undetermined. CDR3 length equals 15 residues. V shed 4 bases and J shed 8 bases, with 20 bases lying between them. Germline assignment: CDR1 MDHEN and CDR2 SYDVKM. This CDR3 reads CASSSSEGWMVGYTF. CDR3 nucleotides: TGTGCCAGCAGTTCCTCAGAGGGTTGGATGGTGGGCTACACCTTC.

The rearrangement joins TRBV29-1 to TRBJ1-2; 8 positions agree with TRBD1. With V trimmed by 2 bases and J by 8 bases, 10 bases remained unmatched. The CDR3 covers 14 residues. Germline CDR1 is SQVTM and CDR2 is ANQGSEA. CDR3 in amino acids: CSVEQGTGASGYTF. The CDR3 bases are TGCAGCGTTGAACAAGGGACAGGCGCGTCAGGCTACACCTTC.

V gene TRBV11-2 combines with J gene TRBJ2-3; unclear D gene. This CDR3 is 14 amino acids long. The germline V gene has CDR1 SGHAT and CDR2 FQNNGV. The ends were cut back, 6 bases at V and 0 bases at J, with 10 bases in the middle. The CDR3 is CASRGTASTDTQYF. CDR3 DNA: TGTGCCAGCAGGGGCACGGCTAGCACAGATACGCAGTATTTT.

V usage is TRBV9 and J usage is TRBJ1-1; D is possibly TRBD1 (6 bases). Per the germline V gene, CDR1 is SGDLS and CDR2 is YYNGEE. V gave up 3 bases and J gave up 4 bases, with 16 bases separating them. The CDR3 runs to 15 residues. The CDR3 nucleotides read TGTGCCAGCAGCGAGACCCCCCTGGGGGCCACTGAAGCTTTCTTT. Translation gives CASSETPLGATEAFF.

This clone was found once. The chain carries TRBV29-1 and TRBJ2-1; 8 bases agree with TRBD2. The length of the CDR3 is 14 residues. J lost 8 bases, V lost 5 bases, and 11 bases had no gene match. CDR1 and CDR2 (germline): SQVTM, ANQGSEA. CDR3 DNA sequence: TGCAGCGTTCTCTCGGGACTAGTGGGATATGAGCAGTTCTTC. This gives the protein CSVLSGLVGYEQFF.

The gene calls are TRBV12-5 and TRBJ1-5; maybe TRBD1 (6 bases). Per germline, CDR1 LGHNT and CDR2 FRNRAP. V lost 2 bases to trimming and J lost 5 bases, with 13 bases between them. CDR3 length: 15 amino acids. CDR3 in DNA: TGTGCTAGTGGTTTGTGGACAGTCGAACATCAGCCCCAGCATTTT. Translated: CASGLWTVEHQPQHF.